Following are 29 T cell receptor beta chains from one sample sequenced in a study of cytomegalovirus exposure and HLA in healthy donors. PCR was performed using 60 Vbeta and 13 Jbeta primers. Repertoires were generated with immunoSEQ multiplex PCR, while TCRdb's copy carries only in-frame clones and drops some. This table holds roughly 100,000 clones, roughly three quarters found once. What was sequenced was PBMCs. The source is a woman aged 40-49 years in good health and CMV-seronegative.

The chain joins TRBV7-9 to TRBJ2-7; 10 bases align to TRBD1. The V gene's germline CDR1 is SEHNR and CDR2 FQNEAQ (reference sequence). J gave up 2 bases and V 5 bases, and 9 bases lay outside the gene matches. CDR3 length equals 16 residues. CDR3 coding DNA: TGTGCCAGCAGCGTTACTCCGGGACAGGGGACCTACGAGCAGTACTTC. This sequence encodes CASSVTPGQGTYEQYF.

This chain uses TRBV19 with TRBJ1-3; 7 bases match TRBD1. V was pared by 6 bases and J by 7 bases, with 12 bases of the junction left unmatched. Germline V gene sequence: CDR1 LNHDA, CDR2 SQIVND (reference sequence). This CDR3 is built from 15 residues. The CDR3: CASSLGTVRKNTIYF. The CDR3 nucleotides read TGTGCCAGTAGCCTTGGGACAGTGAGGAAGAACACCATATATTTT.

The CDR3 loop reads CASSGLTGGHQPQHF. In DNA, the CDR3 is TGTGCCAGTAGTGGGTTGACAGGGGGTCATCAGCCCCAGCATTTT. The chain links TRBV19 to TRBJ1-5, with 9 bases identical to TRBD1. CDR1 is LNHDA and CDR2 is SQIVND in the germline V gene (reference sequence). The CDR3 has 15 residues. V was pared by 5 bases and J by 5 bases, with 7 bases of the junction left unmatched.

The count of this clone is one. This chain connects TRBV28 to TRBJ2-5, with 9 bases aligning to TRBD2. The CDR3 is made up of 16 amino acids. Germline V gene data show CDR1 as MDHEN and CDR2 as SYDVKM. V trimming: 7 bases; J trimming: 0 bases; junction bases outside the gene matches: 9. CDR3 residues: CASTLGSGRYQETQYF. The CDR3 DNA sequence: TGTGCCAGCACCCTGGGGAGCGGGAGGTACCAAGAGACCCAGTACTTC.

The rearrangement joins TRBV10-3 to TRBJ2-3, with D possibly TRBD1 on 6 matching bases. V lost 8 bases, J lost 5 bases, and 17 bases lay in between. CDR3 size: 14 residues. Germline lookup yields CDR1 ENHRY and CDR2 SYGVKD. As DNA, the CDR3 is TGTGCCATCCTCAGGGGAGCCCTAGAAGATACGCAGTATTTT. It translates to CAILRGALEDTQYF.

Of note for this clone: An end of the junction differs from the germline gene, which may be a read error. The rearrangement joins TRBV20-1 to TRBJ1-2, with unresolved D. This CDR3 has 10 amino acids. Germline V gene data show CDR1 as DFQATT and CDR2 as SNEGSKA (reference sequence). CDR3 coding DNA: TGCAGTGCTTTGAGACGAGAGTCGAGGTTC. Translated: CSALRRESRF.

The genes are TRBV7-9 and TRBJ1-2; 7 nucleotides line up with TRBD1. The germline CDR1 and CDR2 sequences are SEHNR and FQNEAQ (reference sequence). CDR3 size: 17 residues. The trim removed 5 bases at V and 0 bases at J, leaving 12 bases unmatched. The CDR3 coding sequence is TGTGCCAGCAGCCCCCCGACAGGGATAGCAGCTAACTATGGCTACACCTTC. Its protein is CASSPPTGIAANYGYTF.

This rearrangement joins TRBV12-2 to TRBJ1-5; the D segment call TRBD1 is taken from the table without a DNA check. TRBV12-2 is noted as a pseudogene. CDR3 size: 13 residues. The CDR3 bases are TGTGCAAGTCGCGCAGGCCCCAATCAGCCCCAGCATTTT. It specifies CASRAGPNQPQHF.

The chain has TRBV28 and TRBJ2-3; 7 bases fit TRBD1. CDR1 MDHEN and CDR2 SYDVKM come from the germline V gene. V shed 0 bases, J shed 3 bases, and the junction held 15 bases outside the gene matches. The CDR3 length is 19 residues. CDR3 DNA: TGTGCCAGCAGTTTATGGATGCCCGAGGGGGCGAGAGAGACAGATACGCAGTATTTT. This codes for CASSLWMPEGARETDTQYF. The variable domain in full, with the rest retrieved from reference TRBV28 and TRBJ2-3, is DVKVTQSSRYLVKRTGEKVFLECVQDMDHENMFWYRQDPGLGLRLIYFSYDVKMKEKGDIPEGYSVSREKKERFSLILESASTNQTSMYLCASSLWMPEGARETDTQYFGPGTRLTVL.

This clone came up once. This chain joins TRBV5-1 and TRBJ2-5; D may be TRBD1 (6 bases). Germline assignment: CDR1 SGHRS and CDR2 YFSETQ. The ends were cut back, 3 bases at V and 4 bases at J, with 13 bases in the middle. The CDR3 sequence is 14 residues long. CDR3 sequence (DNA): TGCGCCAGCAGCTCTCCAGGGGCTGGAGAGACCCAGTACTTC. This gives the protein CASSSPGAGETQYF.

This clone was seen once. The chain carries TRBV2 and TRBJ2-5, with a weak D call TRBD2 (6 bases). The CDR3 has 15 residues. Germline lookup yields CDR1 SNHLY and CDR2 FYNNEI. V dropped 2 bases and J dropped 11 bases, with 21 bases sitting between them. CDR3 in amino acids: CASSEMGRTIGEQYF. CDR3 bases: TGTGCCAGCAGTGAAATGGGACGGACTATTGGGGAGCAGTACTTC.

The chain uses TRBV21-1 and TRBJ2-2; the table's D call of TRBD2 was not tested on the DNA. TRBV21-1 is labeled a pseudogene. The length of the CDR3 is 16 residues. CDR3 loop: CASSKSVAVNTGELFF. In nucleotides, the CDR3 is TGTGCCAGCAGCAAATCTGTAGCGGTGAACACCGGGGAGCTGTTTTTT.

V is TRBV15 and J is TRBJ1-4; D ambiguous. V was trimmed by 7 bases and J by 8 bases, leaving 14 bases between them. The CDR3 has 13 residues. Germline values: CDR1 LNHNV, CDR2 YYDKDF (reference sequence). The DNA for the CDR3 is TGTGCCACCACCCAGAGGAGTACCGAAAAACTGTTTTTT. It translates to CATTQRSTEKLFF.

The chain links TRBV28 to TRBJ2-7; 10 bases line up with TRBD2. The CDR3 is made up of 15 amino acids. Per germline, CDR1 MDHEN and CDR2 SYDVKM. With 5 bases clipped from V and 2 bases from J, the junction kept 6 bases outside the gene matches. CDR3 loop: CASSRSGRAPYEQYF. CDR3 sequence (DNA): TGTGCCAGCAGTCGAAGCGGGAGGGCCCCCTACGAGCAGTACTTC.

The chain couples TRBV10-3 to TRBJ1-2; D gene unclear. V was trimmed by 0 bases and J by 4 bases, leaving 12 bases between them. The V gene's germline CDR1 is ENHRY and CDR2 SYGVKD. This CDR3 region has 15 residues. The CDR3 DNA is TGTGCCATCAGTGAGTCGATCGTGCAGGCCTATGGCTACACCTTC. It is translated as CAISESIVQAYGYTF.

The chain couples TRBV5-1 to TRBJ2-1; 9 bases line up with TRBD2. The CDR3 is 17 residues long. Germline lookup yields CDR1 SGHRS and CDR2 YFSETQ. Losses at the gene ends were 5 bases for V and 4 bases for J; bases not matched to a gene: 13. The CDR3 is CASSYNLGTSPYNEQFF. The DNA for the CDR3 is TGCGCCAGCAGTTACAATCTAGGGACTAGCCCTTACAATGAGCAGTTCTTC.

This chain links TRBV27 with TRBJ2-7; D is perhaps TRBD2 (5 bases). The V gene's germline CDR1 is MNHEY and CDR2 SMNVEV (reference sequence). The CDR3 is 16 residues long. Trimming removed 5 bases at V and 0 bases at J, with 17 bases between. The CDR3 here is CASSVRYSDYSYEQYF. The CDR3, as DNA: TGTGCCAGCAGTGTAAGATACAGCGACTACTCCTACGAGCAGTACTTC.

The V and J genes are TRBV5-8 and TRBJ2-1; D call uncertain. CDR3 length: 10 amino acids. Germline V lookup: CDR1 SGHTS, CDR2 YDEGEE. The ends were cut back, 9 bases at V and 6 bases at J, with 7 bases in the middle. The CDR3, as DNA: TGTGCCACCCCATCCAATGAGCAGTTCTTC. It encodes CATPSNEQFF.

This clone was picked up a small number of times. This chain connects TRBV19 to TRBJ2-6, with D possibly TRBD1 on 5 matching bases. The V end lost 6 bases, the J end lost 1 base, and 13 bases lay between the germline ends. Germline CDR1 reads LNHDA; CDR2 reads SQIVND (reference sequence). This CDR3 is built from 16 residues. CDR3 residues: CASSQSHRSGANVLTF. The CDR3 region has the DNA TGTGCCAGTAGCCAGTCCCACAGGTCTGGGGCCAACGTCCTGACTTTC.

CDR3 sequence reads: CSLREGSGAFF. DNA of the CDR3: TGCAGCTTAAGGGAGGGCTCGGGGGCTTTCTTT. V gene TRBV29-1 combines with J gene TRBJ1-1; no reliable D call. Trimming took 8 bases from V and 11 from J, leaving 18 bases between them. The CDR3 runs 11 residues. The germline gives CDR1 SQVTM, CDR2 ANQGSEA.

The chain has TRBV27 and TRBJ2-3, with 7 bases fitting TRBD1. The CDR3 totals 17 residues. Germline loops: CDR1 MNHEY, CDR2 SMNVEV (reference sequence). J gave up 7 bases and V 4 bases, and 17 bases lay outside the gene matches. The CDR3 coding sequence is TGTGCCAGCAGTTCCCCGCGAAATTCGACAGGGAGACATACGCAGTATTTT. Translating gives CASSSPRNSTGRHTQYF.

The chain employs TRBV5-4 and TRBJ1-1; 7 bases fit TRBD1. J was trimmed by 4 bases and V by 3 bases; bases with no gene match: 12. Germline V gives CDR1 SGHNT, CDR2 YYREEE (reference sequence). CDR3 length equals 16 residues. CDR3 bases: TGTGCCAGCAGCTCGGAAGGGGGCTGGCTGAGCACTGAAGCTTTCTTT. Amino acid sequence: CASSSEGGWLSTEAFF.

The chain combines TRBV7-6 with TRBJ2-7, with 9 bases that match TRBD2. Per the germline V gene, CDR1 is SGHVS and CDR2 is FNYEAQ. J gave up 0 bases and V 5 bases, and 2 bases lay outside the gene matches. There are 14 residues in the CDR3. CDR3 protein: CASSISGSSYEQYF. CDR3 nucleotide sequence: TGTGCCAGCAGCATTAGCGGGAGCTCCTACGAGCAGTACTTC.

CDR3 in DNA: TGTGCCCGGTCGGGAGCCAAAAACATTCAGTACTTC. Residues: CARSGAKNIQYF. V is TRBV7-8 and J is TRBJ2-4; D unclear. The CDR3 is 12 amino acids. From germline, CDR1 is SGHVS and CDR2 FQNEAQ. With 11 bases removed from V and 0 bases from J, the gap between germline ends came to 8 bases.

As to this clone: Relative to the germline gene, one junction end is altered; a read error may explain this. The chain uses TRBV28 and TRBJ2-7, with 7 bases that match TRBD1. This CDR3 comprises 12 residues. Germline V gene lookup returns CDR1 MDHEN and CDR2 SYDVKM. In DNA, the CDR3 is TGTGCCAGCAGTTTACAAACGCCGGGACAGCACTTC. It specifies CASSLQTPGQHF.

The V and J genes are TRBV5-4 and TRBJ2-1; TRBD2 agrees at 10 bases. Trimming removed 2 bases from V and 7 bases from J; junction bases left unmatched: 6. CDR1 is SGHNT, CDR2 YYREEE, per germline (reference sequence). The CDR3 sequence is 15 residues long. CDR3 coding DNA: TGTGCCAGCAGCTTAAGCGGGAGGGCCTCAAATGAGCAGTTCTTC. Translated: CASSLSGRASNEQFF.

The chain's CDR3 is CASSQVSGGSTDTQYF. The CDR3, as DNA: TGCGCCAGCAGCCAAGTTAGCGGAGGAAGCACAGATACGCAGTATTTT. The V gene is TRBV4-1, the J gene TRBJ2-3; weak D call: TRBD2 (6 bases). CDR3 length: 16 residues. In germline, CDR1 is MGHRA, CDR2 YSYEKL. The V and J ends lost 1 base and 0 bases respectively, with 11 bases between them.

V and J are TRBV9 and TRBJ1-3; 8 nucleotides agree with TRBD1. Looked up from germline, CDR1 is SGDLS and CDR2 is YYNGEE. V shed 2 bases and J 8 bases; nucleotides not matched to a gene: 3. The CDR3 is made up of 13 amino acids. CDR3 residues: CASSVAGQDTIYF. CDR3 DNA: TGTGCCAGCAGCGTCGCGGGACAGGACACCATATATTTT. Drawing the rest from reference TRBV9 and TRBJ1-3, the complete variable domain is DSGVTQTPKHLITATGQRVTLRCSPRSGDLSVYWYQQSLDQGLQFLIQYYNGEERAKGNILERFSAQQFPDLHSELNLSSLELGDSALYFCASSVAGQDTIYFGEGSWLTVV.

The chain has TRBV7-2 and TRBJ1-2, with no clear D. The ends were cut back, 8 bases at V and 0 bases at J, with 10 bases in the middle. This CDR3 is built from 13 residues. The V gene's germline CDR1 is SGHTA and CDR2 FQGNSA. CDR3 sequence: CASFRQSNYGYTF. The CDR3 coding sequence is TGTGCCAGCTTCAGGCAGTCTAACTATGGCTACACCTTC. The whole variable domain, filled in from reference TRBV7-2 and TRBJ1-2, reads GAGVSQSPSNKVTEKGKDVELRCDPISGHTALYWYRQSLGQGLEFLIYFQGNSAPDKSGLPSDRFSAERTGGSVSTLTIQRTQQEDSAVYLCASFRQSNYGYTFGSGTRLTVV.